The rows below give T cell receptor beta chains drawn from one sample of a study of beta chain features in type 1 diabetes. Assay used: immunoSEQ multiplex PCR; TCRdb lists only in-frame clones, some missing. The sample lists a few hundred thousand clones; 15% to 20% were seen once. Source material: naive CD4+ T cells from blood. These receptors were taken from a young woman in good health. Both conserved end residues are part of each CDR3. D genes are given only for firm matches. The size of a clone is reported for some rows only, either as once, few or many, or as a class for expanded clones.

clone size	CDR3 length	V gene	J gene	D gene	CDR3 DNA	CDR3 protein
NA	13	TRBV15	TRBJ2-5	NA	TGTGCCACCAGCACCGGGAGTCGGGAGACCCAGTACTTC	CATSTGSRETQYF
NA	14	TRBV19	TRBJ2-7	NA	TGTGCCAGCAGAAGGGGGTCCTTGTCCTACGAGCAGTACTTC	CASRRGSLSYEQYF
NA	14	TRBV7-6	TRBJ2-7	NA	TGTGCCAGCAGCTTAACCCCCCTACGATACGAGCAGTACTTC	CASSLTPLRYEQYF
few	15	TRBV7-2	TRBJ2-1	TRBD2	TGTGCCAGCAGCTACCGACTAGCGGGGGGTAGTGAGCAGTTCTTC	CASSYRLAGGSEQFF
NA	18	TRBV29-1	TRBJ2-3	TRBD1	TGCAGCGCCGAATCCCCCCTCTGGGACAGAACTAGCACAGATACGCAGTATTTT	CSAESPLWDRTSTDTQYF
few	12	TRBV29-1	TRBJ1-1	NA	TGCAGCGTTGGAAACCAGGGAACTGAAGCTTTCTTT	CSVGNQGTEAFF
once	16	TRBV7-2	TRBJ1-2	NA	TGTGCCAGCAGTTCCTCGGTGGGGCAGTTAGCTCATGGCTACACCTTC	CASSSSVGQLAHGYTF
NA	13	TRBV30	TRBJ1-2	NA	TGTGCCTGGAGTGCACAGGGTGGCTATGGCTACACCTTC	CAWSAQGGYGYTF
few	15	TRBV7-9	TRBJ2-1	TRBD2	TGTGCCAGCAGCCGAATGGCGGCGGGAGCCAACGAGCAGTTCTTC	CASSRMAAGANEQFF
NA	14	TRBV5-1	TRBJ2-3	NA	TGCGCCAGCATGGCCCAGTCTAGCACAGATACGCAGTATTTT	CASMAQSSTDTQYF
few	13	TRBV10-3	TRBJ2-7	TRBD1	TGTGCCATCAGACCTTCCGGACAGGAAGAGCAGTACTTC	CAIRPSGQEEQYF
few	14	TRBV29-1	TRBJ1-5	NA	TGCAGCGTCCAGGTGGGACTCAGCAATCAGCCCCAGCATTTT	CSVQVGLSNQPQHF
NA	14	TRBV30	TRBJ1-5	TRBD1	TGTGCCTGGAGGGCCGGACAGGGTTATCAGCCCCAGCATTTT	CAWRAGQGYQPQHF
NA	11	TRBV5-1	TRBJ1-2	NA	TGCGCCAGCCGATACAGGGATGGCTACACCTTC	CASRYRDGYTF
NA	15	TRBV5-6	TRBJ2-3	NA	TGTGCCAGCAGGCCCCCGCGGACTAGCACAGATACGCAGTATTTT	CASRPPRTSTDTQYF
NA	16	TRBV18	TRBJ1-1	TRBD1	TGTGCCAGCTCCCGCGACAGGGTCCAGGGGGACACTGAAGCTTTCTTT	CASSRDRVQGDTEAFF
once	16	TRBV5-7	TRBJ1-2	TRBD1	TGTGCCAGCAGCTCGACCGCAGGGGGGTGGGACTATGGCTACACCTTC	CASSSTAGGWDYGYTF
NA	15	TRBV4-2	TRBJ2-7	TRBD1	TGTGCCAGCAGCCTCGGGACAGGGCTGGGGTACGAGCAGTACTTC	CASSLGTGLGYEQYF
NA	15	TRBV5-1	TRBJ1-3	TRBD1	TGCGCCAGCAGCTTCTTCCAGGGGGCTGGAAACACCATATATTTT	CASSFFQGAGNTIYF
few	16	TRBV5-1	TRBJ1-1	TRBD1	TGCGCCAGCAGCCAAGGGACAGGGGGCTTTTCCACTGAAGCTTTCTTT	CASSQGTGGFSTEAFF
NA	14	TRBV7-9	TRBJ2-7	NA	TGTGCCAGCAATCTTTCCCCAGGCTCCTACGAGCAGTACTTC	CASNLSPGSYEQYF
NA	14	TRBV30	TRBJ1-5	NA	TGTGCCTGGACCCGGAGGGGAGGCAATCAGCCCCAGCATTTT	CAWTRRGGNQPQHF
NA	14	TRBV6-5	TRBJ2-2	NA	TGTGCCAGCAGTCCGCCCCTGGGGAGCGGGGAGCTGTTTTTT	CASSPPLGSGELFF
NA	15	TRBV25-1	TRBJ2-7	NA	TGTGCCAGCAGTGATAACCGCGGAAGCTCCTACGAGCAGTACTTC	CASSDNRGSSYEQYF
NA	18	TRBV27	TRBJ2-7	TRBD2	TGTGCCAGCAGTCACAACGGACTAGCGGGAGGTAAAATCTACGAGCAGTACTTC	CASSHNGLAGGKIYEQYF
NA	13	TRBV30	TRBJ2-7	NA	TGTGCCTGGAGTGTATCGGGAGTACGGGAGCAGTACTTC	CAWSVSGVREQYF
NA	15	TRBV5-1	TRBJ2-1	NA	TGCGCCAGCAGCTTGTCCCGGGGGGCTTACAATGAGCAGTTCTTC	CASSLSRGAYNEQFF
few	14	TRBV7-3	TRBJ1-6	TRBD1	TGTGCCAGCAGCTCGCAGGGGGCTGGATCACCCCTCCACTTT	CASSSQGAGSPLHF